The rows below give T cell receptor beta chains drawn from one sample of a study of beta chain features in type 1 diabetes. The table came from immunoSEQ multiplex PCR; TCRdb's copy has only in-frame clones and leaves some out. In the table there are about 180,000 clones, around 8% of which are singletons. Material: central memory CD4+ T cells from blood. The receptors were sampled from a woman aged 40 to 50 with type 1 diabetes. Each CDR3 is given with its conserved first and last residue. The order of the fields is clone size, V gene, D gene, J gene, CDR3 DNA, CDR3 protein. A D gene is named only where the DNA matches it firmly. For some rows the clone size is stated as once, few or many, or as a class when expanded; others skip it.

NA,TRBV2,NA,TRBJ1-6,TGTGCCAGCAGTTACCCAGAACCCCTCCACTTT,CASSYPEPLHF
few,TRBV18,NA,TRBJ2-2,TGTGCCAGCTCACCAGGGCAGTCAAACACCGGGGAGCTGTTTTTT,CASSPGQSNTGELFF
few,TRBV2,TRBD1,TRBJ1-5,TGTGCCAGCAGTAGACAGGGGGCTAATCAGCCCCAGCATTTT,CASSRQGANQPQHF
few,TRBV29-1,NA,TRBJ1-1,TGCAGCGTCGCGGGGCGGATGAACACTGAAGCTTTCTTT,CSVAGRMNTEAFF
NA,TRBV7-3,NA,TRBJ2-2,TGTGCCAGCAGCTTGCAGGCGAACACCGGGGAGCTGTTTTTT,CASSLQANTGELFF
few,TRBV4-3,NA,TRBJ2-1,TGCGCCAGCAGCTCCCTGACGGGGTTCAGAGAGCAGTTCTTC,CASSSLTGFREQFF
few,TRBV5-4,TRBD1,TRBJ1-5,TGTGCCAGCAGCCCAAGGACAGGGGATAGCAATCAGCCCCAGCATTTT,CASSPRTGDSNQPQHF
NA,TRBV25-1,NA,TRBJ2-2,TGTGCCAGCAGTGAAGCAGGGGTGGCGGACACCGGGGAGCTGTTTTTT,CASSEAGVADTGELFF
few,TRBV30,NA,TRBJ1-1,TGTGCCTGGAGGGGAGGGTATACTGAAGCTTTCTTT,CAWRGGYTEAFF
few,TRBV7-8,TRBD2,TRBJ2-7,TGTGCCAGCAGATCTCCGGGACTAGCGGGGTACGAGCAGTACTTC,CASRSPGLAGYEQYF
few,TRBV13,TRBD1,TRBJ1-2,TGTGCCAGCAGCACGCGGCGACAGGGGGATCGGAACTATGGCTACACCTTC,CASSTRRQGDRNYGYTF
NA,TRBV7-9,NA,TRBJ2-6,TGTGCCAGCAGCTTAGCGCTAACAGGAGTCCTGACTTTC,CASSLALTGVLTF
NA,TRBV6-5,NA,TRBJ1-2,TGTGCCAGCAGTTACGGAAACCAGGGGTTCCATGGCTACACCTTC,CASSYGNQGFHGYTF
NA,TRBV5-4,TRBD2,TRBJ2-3,TGTGCCAGCAGCCCCCGGACTAGCGGTCGCACAGATACGCAGTATTTT,CASSPRTSGRTDTQYF
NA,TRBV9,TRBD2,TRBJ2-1,TGTGCCAGCAGCGTAGAATCTAGCGGGAGTAATGAGCAGTTCTTC,CASSVESSGSNEQFF
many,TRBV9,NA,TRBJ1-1,TGTGCCAGCAGCGGCCTACGGGGTGAAGCTTTCTTT,CASSGLRGEAFF
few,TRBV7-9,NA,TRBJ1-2,TGTGCCAGCAGCTTAGTGGGGGGTATCATCTATGGCTACACCTTC,CASSLVGGIIYGYTF
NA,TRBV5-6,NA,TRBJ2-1,TGTGCCAGCGAATACAGGGACTCCTACAATGAGCAGTTCTTC,CASEYRDSYNEQFF
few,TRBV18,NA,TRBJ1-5,TGTGCCAGCTCGTCGGGGGGACGGATGGATCAGCCCCAGCATTTT,CASSSGGRMDQPQHF
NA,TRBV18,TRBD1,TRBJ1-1,TGTGCCAGCTCACCTCACCCGGGACAGTTGAACACTGAAGCTTTCTTT,CASSPHPGQLNTEAFF
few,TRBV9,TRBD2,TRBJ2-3,TGTGCCAGCAGCGTAGAAGTTAGCGGGAGGAAGGGTACGCAGTATTTT,CASSVEVSGRKGTQYF
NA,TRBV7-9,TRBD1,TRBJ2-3,TGTGCCAGCAGAAGTACAGGGGCGCACACAGATACGCAGTATTTT,CASRSTGAHTDTQYF
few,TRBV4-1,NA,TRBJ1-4,TGCGCCAGCAGCCAAGAGCCCCCTCCAGGGGAGGGTCGGGTGGAAAAACTGTTTTTT,CASSQEPPPGEGRVEKLFF
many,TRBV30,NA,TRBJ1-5,TGTGCCTGGGCCCCGGGGAGTAGCAATCAGCCCCAGCATTTT,CAWAPGSSNQPQHF
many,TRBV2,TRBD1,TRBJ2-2,TGTGCCAGCAGTAGACAGGGGGGAAACACCGGGGAGCTGTTTTTT,CASSRQGGNTGELFF
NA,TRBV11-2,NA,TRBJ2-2,TGTGCCAGCAGCTTTAACAGGGATGCCGGGGAGCTGTTTTTT,CASSFNRDAGELFF
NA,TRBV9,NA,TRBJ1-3,TGTGCCAGCAGCACCCGACATAATGGAAACACCATATATTTT,CASSTRHNGNTIYF
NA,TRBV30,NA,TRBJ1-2,TGTGCCTGGAATACGGGACAAGGTTACTATGGCTACACCTTC,CAWNTGQGYYGYTF
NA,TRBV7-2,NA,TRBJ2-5,TGTGCCAGCAGAACGCGAGGTGTTCAAGAGACCCAGTACTTC,CASRTRGVQETQYF
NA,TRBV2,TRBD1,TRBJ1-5,TGTGCCAGCAGTGGGACAGGGGGCAATCAGCCCCAGCATTTT,CASSGTGGNQPQHF
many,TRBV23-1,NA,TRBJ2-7,TGCGCCAGCAGTCAGGAGGGAGACTACGAGCAGTACTTC,CASSQEGDYEQYF
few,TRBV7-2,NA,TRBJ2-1,TGTGCCAGCAGCTTGGGACTCGGCAGGGAGCAGTTCTTC,CASSLGLGREQFF
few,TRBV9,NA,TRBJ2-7,TGTGCCAGCAGCCCCCAAAGCGGACAGTACTACGAGCAGTACTTC,CASSPQSGQYYEQYF
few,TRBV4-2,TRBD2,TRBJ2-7,TGTGCCAGCAGCTTCCTAGCGGACTACGAGCAGTACTTC,CASSFLADYEQYF
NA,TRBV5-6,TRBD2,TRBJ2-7,TGTGCCAGCAGCTTGGCGGGAGGGAGTGGTTCCTACGAGCAGTACTTC,CASSLAGGSGSYEQYF
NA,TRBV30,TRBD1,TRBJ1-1,TGTGCCTGGAACTTGGGACAGGGAGGTTTTGCTTTCTTT,CAWNLGQGGFAFF
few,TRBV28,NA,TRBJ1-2,TGTGCCAGCAGTTTGGAACAGTATGGCTACACCTTC,CASSLEQYGYTF
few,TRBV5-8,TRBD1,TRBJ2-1,TGTGCCAGCAGCGGTCCGTTGGACAGGCGGGCCAATGAGCAGTTCTTC,CASSGPLDRRANEQFF
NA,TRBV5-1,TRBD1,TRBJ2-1,TGCGCCAGCAGCTTGGGGGTCAGGGGGTACGGTAATGAGCAGTTCTTC,CASSLGVRGYGNEQFF
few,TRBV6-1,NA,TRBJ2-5,TGTGCCAGCAGTGAAGGGGGGCCAGGGAGGGGAGAGACCCAGTACTTC,CASSEGGPGRGETQYF
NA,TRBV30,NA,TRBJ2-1,TGTGCCTGGAGGGGGACTGGGGCGAATGAGCAGTTCTTC,CAWRGTGANEQFF
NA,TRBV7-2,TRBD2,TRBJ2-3,TGTGCCAGCAGCCCAGGGACTAGCGGGAGAGGCACAGATACGCAGTATTTT,CASSPGTSGRGTDTQYF
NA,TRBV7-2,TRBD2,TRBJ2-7,TGTGCCAGCAGCTTCGCGGCCCGGACTAGCGAAGGCTACGAGCAGTACTTC,CASSFAARTSEGYEQYF
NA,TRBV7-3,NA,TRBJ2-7,TGTGCCAGCAGCTTAAGTCCGGGAAATGGCGAGCAGTACTTC,CASSLSPGNGEQYF
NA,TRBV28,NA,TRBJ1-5,TGTGCCAGCAGTTTGGAGAGCTGGAACGGTCAGCCCCAGCATTTT,CASSLESWNGQPQHF
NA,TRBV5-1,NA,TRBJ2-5,TGCGCCAGCAGCTTGGGGGCGGGGATGGAGACCCAGTACTTC,CASSLGAGMETQYF
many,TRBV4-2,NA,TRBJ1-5,TGTGCCAGCAGCCGAATCCTTCTGGCGGGGGATCAGCCCCAGCATTTT,CASSRILLAGDQPQHF
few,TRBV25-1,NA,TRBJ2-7,TGTGCCAGCAGTGAATTCGGGAGAATCCACGAGCAGTACTTC,CASSEFGRIHEQYF
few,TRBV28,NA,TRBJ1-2,TGTGCCAGCGCACGGGGGGGCAGTACTAACTATGGCTACACCTTC,CASARGGSTNYGYTF
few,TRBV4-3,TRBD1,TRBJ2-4,TGCGCCAGCAGCCAAGAGACAGGGGATGGAAACATTCAGTACTTC,CASSQETGDGNIQYF
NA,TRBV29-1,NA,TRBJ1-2,TGCAGCGTTGGAGGGCAGGCCAATCATAACTATGGCTACACCTTC,CSVGGQANHNYGYTF
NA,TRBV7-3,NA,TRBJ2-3,TGTGCCAGCAGTCGAAGACAGGCCACAGATACGCAGTATTTT,CASSRRQATDTQYF
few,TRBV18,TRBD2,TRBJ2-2,TGTGCCAGCTCACCCGAGCGGGACCTGAACACCGGGGAGCTGTTTTTT,CASSPERDLNTGELFF
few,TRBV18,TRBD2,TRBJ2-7,TGTGCCAGCTCACCACCTAGCGGGCACTACGAGCAGTACTTC,CASSPPSGHYEQYF
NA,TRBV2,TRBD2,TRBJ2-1,TGTGCCAGCAGTGCAGGTGCGGGAGTTAATGAGCAGTTCTTC,CASSAGAGVNEQFF